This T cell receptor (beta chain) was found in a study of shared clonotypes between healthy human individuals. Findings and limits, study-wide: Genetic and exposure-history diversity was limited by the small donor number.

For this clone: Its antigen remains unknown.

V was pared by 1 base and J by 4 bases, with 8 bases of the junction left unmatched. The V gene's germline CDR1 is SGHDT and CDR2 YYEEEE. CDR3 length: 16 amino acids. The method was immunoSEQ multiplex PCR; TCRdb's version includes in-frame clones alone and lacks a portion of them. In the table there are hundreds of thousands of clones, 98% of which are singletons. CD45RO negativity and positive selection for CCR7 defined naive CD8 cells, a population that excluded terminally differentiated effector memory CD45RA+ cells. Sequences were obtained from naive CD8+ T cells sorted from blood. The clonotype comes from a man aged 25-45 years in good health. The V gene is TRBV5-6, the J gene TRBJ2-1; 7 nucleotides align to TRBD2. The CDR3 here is CASSLSLAGRYNEQFF. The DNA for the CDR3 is TGTGCCAGCAGCTTGTCCTTAGCGGGTCGATACAATGAGCAGTTCTTC.